This T cell receptor beta chain was recovered during a study of cytomegalovirus exposure and HLA in healthy donors. Germline V CDR1 and CDR2: LNHNV, YYDKDF (reference sequence). The CDR3 spans 14 residues. V lost 1 base to trimming and J lost 5 bases, with 12 bases between them. It was with 60 Vbeta and 13 Jbeta primers that the PCR ran. Data came from immunoSEQ multiplex PCR; TCRdb stores just in-frame clones and leaves some out. The sample includes some 200,000 clones, 81% of them seen just once. General study findings and limits: In a later analysis, HLA-C alleles had the fewest associated TCRs, DRB1 alleles the most. TCR beta chain V- and J-gene trimming was linked, in a later analysis, to a missense variant in DCLRE1C.

A note on this clone: Its matching antigen is unknown.

This TCR was recovered from a man aged 45-60 years in good health and CMV-seronegative. Sequencing used PBMCs. The chain uses TRBV15 and TRBJ2-7; perhaps TRBD2 as D (6 bases). CDR3 amino acids: CATSRGGGENEQYF. The CDR3 nucleotides read TGTGCCACCAGCAGAGGTGGAGGGGAGAACGAGCAGTACTTC.